This section outlines one T cell receptor (beta chain) sequence together with its context. The antigen is unknown. This sample is drawn from a study of cytomegalovirus exposure and HLA in healthy donors. Study details: There were under 140 million unique TCR beta sequences, drawn from approximately 180 million T cells, in an earlier analysis. Study outcomes and limitations: Cytomegalovirus-associated status was assigned to approximately 160 TCR beta chains. Common viral pathogens seemed to be connected with several of the most significant clusters, according to a later analysis.

The PCR used 60 Vbeta and 13 Jbeta primers. Repertoires were generated with immunoSEQ multiplex PCR, while TCRdb's copy carries only in-frame clones and drops some. The profile shows over 110,000 clones, about 85% of them singletons. The material sequenced was PBMCs. This sequence was found in a female donor in good health and CMV-seronegative.

CDR3 in amino acids: CASSLLGTVYSGNTIYF. CDR3 nucleotide sequence: TGCGCCAGCAGCTTATTAGGGACAGTTTACTCTGGAAACACCATATATTTT. This sequence joins TRBV5-1 and TRBJ1-3; 7 bases align to TRBD1. CDR1 is SGHRS, CDR2 YFSETQ, per germline. The ends lost 2 bases at V and 0 bases at J; junction bases unmatched: 8. The CDR3 totals 17 residues.